This TCR beta chain was captured in a study of blood T cell repertoires in COVID-19. Across the whole study: The cDNA or gDNA used as material had been derived from T cells, B-cell-depleted T cells, or PBMCs.

Authors' data handling: Amplification from reference gene primers served as the basis for estimated nucleated cell counts. Libraries were prepared by immunoSEQ multiplex PCR; TCRdb keeps only in-frame clonotypes and omits some of them. Clonal size and the V and J genes are those of that table, whereas D and trimming came from the DNA. Among a few hundred thousand clones, around 84% were seen once, and the ten largest hold about 4.8%. CDR3 length: 15 amino acids. Germline V gene sequence: CDR1 KGHSH, CDR2 LQKENI. V lost 4 bases and J 2 bases, leaving 12 bases between the germline ends. This TCR was recovered from a man in his fifties or sixties with acute or convalescent COVID-19. J is TRBJ2-4 and V is TRBV18; D uncertain. Sample: peripheral blood. The DNA of the CDR3 is TGTGCCAGCTCACTACCCGACAATTCCAAAAACATTCAGTACTTC. Translated, it gives CASSLPDNSKNIQYF.